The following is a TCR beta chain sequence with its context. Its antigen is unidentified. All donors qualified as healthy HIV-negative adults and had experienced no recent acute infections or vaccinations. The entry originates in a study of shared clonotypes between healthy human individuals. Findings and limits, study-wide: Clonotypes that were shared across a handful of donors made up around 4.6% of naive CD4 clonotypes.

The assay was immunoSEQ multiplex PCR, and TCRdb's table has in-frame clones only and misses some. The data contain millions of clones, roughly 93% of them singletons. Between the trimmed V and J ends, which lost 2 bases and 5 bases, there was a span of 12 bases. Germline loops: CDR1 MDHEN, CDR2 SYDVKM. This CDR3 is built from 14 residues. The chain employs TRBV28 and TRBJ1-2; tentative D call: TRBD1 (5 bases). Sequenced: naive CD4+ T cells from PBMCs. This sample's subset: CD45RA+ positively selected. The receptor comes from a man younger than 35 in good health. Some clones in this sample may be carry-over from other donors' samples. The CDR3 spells CASSLVWGDYGYTF. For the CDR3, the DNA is TGTGCCAGCAGTTTAGTGTGGGGGGATTATGGCTACACCTTC.